The source of this TCR beta chain is a study of T cells in Graves' hyperthyroidism and ophthalmopathy. From germline, CDR1 is SGHDT and CDR2 YYEEEE. The ends lost 4 bases at V and 6 bases at J; junction bases unmatched: 16. The CDR3 is made up of 16 amino acids. RNA transcripts were the template for amplifying TCR beta CDR3 regions. An initial round of RT-PCR targeting the TCR CDR3 relied on the HTBI primer set. TCRdb re-called the multiplex PCR reads through MiXCR, storing one row per CDR3 protein. The data contain 200,000 or so distinct CDR3 sequences, about 15% of them singletons. Exclusion criteria comprised uncontrolled infection, other autoimmune disease, pregnancy or lactation. Diagnosing involved the use of clinical symptoms, serum thyroxine and TRAb, thyroid ultrasound and orbital computed tomography.

The genes are TRBV5-6 and TRBJ2-7, with 7 bases identical to TRBD2. Sequenced material: blood. This TCR was recovered from a woman in her 50s with Graves' hyperthyroidism. The CDR3 loop is CASSDLGTGGTGEQYF. The CDR3 DNA follows: TGTGCCAGCAGCGATCTTGGCACGGGAGGTACTGGCGAGCAGTACTTC.